This TCR beta chain was captured in a study of OX40 agonist ivuxolimab in advanced cancers. Study in general: As their treatment, patients were administered ivuxolimab, an agonistic anti-OX40 (CD134) antibody. Whole-study results and caveats: On average, CD8+ T cells showed a greater number of expanded clones than CD4+.

Assay used: immunoSEQ multiplex PCR; TCRdb lists only in-frame clones, some missing. The repertoire holds about 15,000 clones, 70% to 75% seen once, with less than 35% in the top ten. Points on this clone: Its antigen is not known.

The V gene's germline CDR1 is SGHVS and CDR2 FQNEAQ. Trimming removed 5 bases from V and 2 bases from J, with 18 bases in between. The CDR3 consists of 16 residues. J is TRBJ2-5 and V is TRBV7-8; D not certain. This clonotype originated in an adult with an advanced solid tumor such as melanoma, head and neck, liver or kidney cancer. The sample here was CD4+ or CD8+ T cells sorted from blood, taken in a trial of the OX40 agonist ivuxolimab. The CDR3: CASSRKNGPAQETQYF. Here the CDR3 DNA reads TGTGCCAGCAGCCGAAAAAACGGACCAGCTCAAGAGACCCAGTACTTC.